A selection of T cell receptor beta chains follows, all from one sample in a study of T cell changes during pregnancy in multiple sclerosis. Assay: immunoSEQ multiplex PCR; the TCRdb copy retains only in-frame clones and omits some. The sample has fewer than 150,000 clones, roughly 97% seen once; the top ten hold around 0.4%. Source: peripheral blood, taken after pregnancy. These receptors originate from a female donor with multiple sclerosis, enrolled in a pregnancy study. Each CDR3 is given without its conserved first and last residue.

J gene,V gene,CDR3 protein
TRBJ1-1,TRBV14,ASSQDYRSSNTEAF
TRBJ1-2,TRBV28,ASSLGVLGGYGYT
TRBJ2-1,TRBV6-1,ASGVAVFGSYNEQF
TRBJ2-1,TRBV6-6,ASSYLTSGTHNEQF
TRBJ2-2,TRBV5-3,ARSRPDRVRSGRSVYAGELF
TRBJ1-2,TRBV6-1,ASGTGYGYT
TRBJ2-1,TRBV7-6,ASSLAGQNHNEQF
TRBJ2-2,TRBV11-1,ASSLEGWGSNTGELF
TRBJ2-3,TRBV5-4,ASSFDRGITDTQY
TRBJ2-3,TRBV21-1,ASSKYRGPVIDTQY
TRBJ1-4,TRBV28,ASSQGDMVG
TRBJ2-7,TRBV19,ASSRLAGVFYEQY
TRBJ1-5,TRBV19,ASSMTEYSNQPQH
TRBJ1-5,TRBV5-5,ASSPEGQPQH
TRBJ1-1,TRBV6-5,ASSSRTGAMNTEAF
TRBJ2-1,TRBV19,ASSITDSYNEQF